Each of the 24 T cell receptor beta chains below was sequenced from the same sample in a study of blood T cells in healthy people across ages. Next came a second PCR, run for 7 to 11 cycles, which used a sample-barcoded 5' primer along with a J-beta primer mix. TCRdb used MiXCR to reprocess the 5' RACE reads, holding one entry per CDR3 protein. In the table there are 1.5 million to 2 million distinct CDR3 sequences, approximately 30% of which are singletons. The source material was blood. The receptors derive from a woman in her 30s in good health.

The CDR3 DNA follows: TGTGCCAGCACGGGTCTCCCCTCGGGGGCCAACGTCCTGACTTTC. Translated: CASTGLPSGANVLTF. This chain joins TRBV11-2 and TRBJ2-6; D is unclear. Germline loops: CDR1 SGHAT, CDR2 FQNNGV. V lost 7 bases and J lost 4, with 14 bases in between. CDR3 length: 15 amino acids.

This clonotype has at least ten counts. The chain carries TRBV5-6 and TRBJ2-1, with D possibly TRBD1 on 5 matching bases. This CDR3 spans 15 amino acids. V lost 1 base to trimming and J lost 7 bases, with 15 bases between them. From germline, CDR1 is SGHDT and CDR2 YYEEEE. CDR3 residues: CASSLLSQGRNEQFF. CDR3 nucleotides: TGTGCCAGCAGCTTGTTGAGCCAGGGTAGGAATGAGCAGTTCTTC.

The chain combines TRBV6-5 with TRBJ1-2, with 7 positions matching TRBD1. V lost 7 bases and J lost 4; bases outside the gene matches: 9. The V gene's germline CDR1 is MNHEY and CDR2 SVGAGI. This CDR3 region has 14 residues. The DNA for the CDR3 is TGTGCCAGCAAAACTGACCGGGACAGCTATGGCTACACCTTC. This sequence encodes CASKTDRDSYGYTF.

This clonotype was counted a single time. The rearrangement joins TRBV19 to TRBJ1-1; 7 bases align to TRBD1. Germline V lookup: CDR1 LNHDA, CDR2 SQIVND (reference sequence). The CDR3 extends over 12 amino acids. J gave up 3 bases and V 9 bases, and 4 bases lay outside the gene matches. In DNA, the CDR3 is TGTGCCAGCAGGGGGGTGCACACTGAAGCTTTCTTT. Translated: CASRGVHTEAFF. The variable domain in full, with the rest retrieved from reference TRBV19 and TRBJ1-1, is DGGITQSPKYLFRKEGQNVTLSCEQNLNHDAMYWYRQDPGQGLRLIYYSQIVNDFQKGDIAEGYSVSREKKESFPLTVTSAQKNPTAFYLCASRGVHTEAFFGQGTRLTVV.

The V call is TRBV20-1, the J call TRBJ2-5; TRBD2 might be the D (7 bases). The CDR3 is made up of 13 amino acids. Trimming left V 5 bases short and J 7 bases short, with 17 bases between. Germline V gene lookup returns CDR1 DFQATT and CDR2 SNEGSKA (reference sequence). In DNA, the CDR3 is TGCAGTGCTCCGGGGGGCCGCGCCGGGACCCAGTACTTC. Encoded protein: CSAPGGRAGTQYF.

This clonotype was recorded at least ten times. The CDR3 here is CASSQDLGAGNQPQHF. CDR3 nucleotide sequence: TGCGCCAGCAGCCAAGATTTGGGGGCCGGCAATCAGCCCCAGCATTTT. This rearrangement joins TRBV4-1 to TRBJ1-5, with a tentative D call TRBD1 (6 bases). Trimming took off 0 bases at V and 2 bases at J, with 11 bases between the two ends. This CDR3 comprises 16 residues. Per the germline V gene, CDR1 is MGHRA and CDR2 is YSYEKL.

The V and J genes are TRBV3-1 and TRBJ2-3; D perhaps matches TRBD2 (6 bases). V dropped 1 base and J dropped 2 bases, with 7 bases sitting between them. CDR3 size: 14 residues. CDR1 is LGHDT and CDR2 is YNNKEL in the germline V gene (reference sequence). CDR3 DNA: TGTGCCAGCAGCCAAGGGGACTTCACAGATACGCAGTATTTT. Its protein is CASSQGDFTDTQYF.

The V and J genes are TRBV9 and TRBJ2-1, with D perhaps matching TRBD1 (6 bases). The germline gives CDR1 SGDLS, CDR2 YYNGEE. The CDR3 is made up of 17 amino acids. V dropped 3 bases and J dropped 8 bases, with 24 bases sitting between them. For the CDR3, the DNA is TGTGCCAGCAGCGCAGATCCGAGTTTACAGGGTAGCGATGAGCAGTTCTTC. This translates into CASSADPSLQGSDEQFF.

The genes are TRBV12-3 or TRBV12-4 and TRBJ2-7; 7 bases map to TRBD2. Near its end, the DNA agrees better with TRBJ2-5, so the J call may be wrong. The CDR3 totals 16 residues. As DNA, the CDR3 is TGTGCCAGCAGTTTAGGGTTAGGTCGGGGAGGGGAGACCCAGTACTTC. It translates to CASSLGLGRGGETQYF.

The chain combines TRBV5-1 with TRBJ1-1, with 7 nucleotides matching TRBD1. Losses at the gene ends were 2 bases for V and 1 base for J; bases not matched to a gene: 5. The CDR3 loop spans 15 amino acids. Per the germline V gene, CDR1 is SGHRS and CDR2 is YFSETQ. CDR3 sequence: CASSFTGAANTEAFF. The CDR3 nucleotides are TGCGCCAGCAGCTTTACAGGGGCGGCGAACACTGAAGCTTTCTTT.

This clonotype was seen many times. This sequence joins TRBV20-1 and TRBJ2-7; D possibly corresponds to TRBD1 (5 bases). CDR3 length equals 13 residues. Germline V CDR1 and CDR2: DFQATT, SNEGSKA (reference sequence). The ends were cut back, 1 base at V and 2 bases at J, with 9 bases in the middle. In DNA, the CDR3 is TGCAGTGCTAGAGCTAGGGGTACCTACGAGCAGTACTTC. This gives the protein CSARARGTYEQYF.

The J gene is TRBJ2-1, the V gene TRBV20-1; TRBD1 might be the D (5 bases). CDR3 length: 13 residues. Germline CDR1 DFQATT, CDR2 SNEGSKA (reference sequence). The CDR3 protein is CRPKGRTHDEQFF. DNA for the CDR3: TGCAGGCCAAAGGGGCGGACCCACGATGAGCAGTTCTTC.

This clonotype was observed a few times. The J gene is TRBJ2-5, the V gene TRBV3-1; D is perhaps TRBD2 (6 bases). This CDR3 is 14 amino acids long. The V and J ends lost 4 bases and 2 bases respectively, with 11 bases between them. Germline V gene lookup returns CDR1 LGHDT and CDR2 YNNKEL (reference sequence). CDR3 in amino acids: CASSLRTKQETQYF. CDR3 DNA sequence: TGTGCCAGCAGCCTACGGACTAAACAAGAGACCCAGTACTTC.

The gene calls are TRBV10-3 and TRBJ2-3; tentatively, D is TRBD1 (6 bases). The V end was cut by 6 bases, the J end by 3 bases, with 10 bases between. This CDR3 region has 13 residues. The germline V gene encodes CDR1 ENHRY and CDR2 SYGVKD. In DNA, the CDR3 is TGTGCCATCAGAGCAGGGGAGACAGATACGCAGTATTTT. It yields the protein CAIRAGETDTQYF.

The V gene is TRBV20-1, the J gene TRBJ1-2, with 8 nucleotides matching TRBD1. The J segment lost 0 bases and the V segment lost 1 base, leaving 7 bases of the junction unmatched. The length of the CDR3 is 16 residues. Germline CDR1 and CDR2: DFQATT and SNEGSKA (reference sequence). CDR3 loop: CSARVGTGFTNYGYTF. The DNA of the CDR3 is TGCAGTGCTAGAGTCGGGACAGGATTTACTAACTATGGCTACACCTTC.

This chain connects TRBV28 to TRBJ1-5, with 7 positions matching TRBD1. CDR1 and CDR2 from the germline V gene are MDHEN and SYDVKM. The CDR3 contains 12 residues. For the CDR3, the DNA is TGTGCGACACACAGGGGAAATCAGCCCCAGCATTTT. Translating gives CATHRGNQPQHF.

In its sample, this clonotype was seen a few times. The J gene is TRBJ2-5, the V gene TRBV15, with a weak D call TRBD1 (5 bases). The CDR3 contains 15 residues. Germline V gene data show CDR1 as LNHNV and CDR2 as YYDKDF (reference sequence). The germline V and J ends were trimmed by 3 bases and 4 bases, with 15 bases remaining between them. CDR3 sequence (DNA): TGTGCCACCAGCAGGGAATATAGGGGATCAGAGACCCAGTACTTC. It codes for CATSREYRGSETQYF.

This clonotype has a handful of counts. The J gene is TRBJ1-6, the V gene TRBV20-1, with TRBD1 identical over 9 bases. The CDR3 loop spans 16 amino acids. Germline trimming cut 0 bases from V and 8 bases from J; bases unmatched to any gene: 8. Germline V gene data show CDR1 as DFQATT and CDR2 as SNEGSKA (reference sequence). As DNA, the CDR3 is TGCAGTGCTAGAGACCCGGGACAGGGAGCCGATTCACCCCTCCACTTT. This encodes CSARDPGQGADSPLHF.

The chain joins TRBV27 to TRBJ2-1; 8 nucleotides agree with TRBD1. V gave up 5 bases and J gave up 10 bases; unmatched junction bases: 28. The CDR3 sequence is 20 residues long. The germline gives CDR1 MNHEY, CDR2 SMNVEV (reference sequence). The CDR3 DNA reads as TGTGCCAGCAGTCCCGCCGGGACAGGAGGTACGGGGGCTAGCGATGGGGAGCAGTTCTTC. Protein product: CASSPAGTGGTGASDGEQFF.

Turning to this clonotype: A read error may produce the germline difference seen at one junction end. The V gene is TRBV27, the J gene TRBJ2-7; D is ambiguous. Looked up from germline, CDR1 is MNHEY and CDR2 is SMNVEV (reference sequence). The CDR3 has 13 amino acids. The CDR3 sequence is CVSSFRLGYEQYF. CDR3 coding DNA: TGTGTCAGCAGTTTCCGGTTAGGATACGAGCAGTACTTC.

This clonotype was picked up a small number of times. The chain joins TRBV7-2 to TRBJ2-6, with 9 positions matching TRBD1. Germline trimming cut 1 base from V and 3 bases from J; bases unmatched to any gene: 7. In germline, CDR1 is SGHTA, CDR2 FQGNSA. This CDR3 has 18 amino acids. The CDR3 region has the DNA TGTGCCAGCAGCTTAGAGAGAAACAGGGGGCGTGGGGCCAACGTCCTGACTTTC. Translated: CASSLERNRGRGANVLTF.

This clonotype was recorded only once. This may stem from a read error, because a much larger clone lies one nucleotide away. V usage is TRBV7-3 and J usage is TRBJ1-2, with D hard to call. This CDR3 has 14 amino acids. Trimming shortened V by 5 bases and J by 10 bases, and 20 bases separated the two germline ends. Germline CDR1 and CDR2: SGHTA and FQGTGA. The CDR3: CASSLGVNSRDYTF. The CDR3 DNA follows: TGTGCCAGCAGCCTGGGTGTGAATTCTCGTGACTACACCTTC. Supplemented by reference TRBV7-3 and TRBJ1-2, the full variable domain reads GAGVSQTPSNKVTEKGKYVELRCDPISGHTALYWYRQSLGQGPEFLIYFQGTGAADDSGLPNDRFFAVRPEGSVSTLKIQRTERGDSAVYLCASSLGVNSRDYTFGSGTRLTVV.

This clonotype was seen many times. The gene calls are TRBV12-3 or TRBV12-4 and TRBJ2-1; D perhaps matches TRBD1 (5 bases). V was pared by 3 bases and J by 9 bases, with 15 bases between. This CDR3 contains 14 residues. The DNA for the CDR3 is TGTGCCAGCAGTTTTAGACAGTGGACGGCTGAGCAGTTCTTC. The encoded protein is CASSFRQWTAEQFF.

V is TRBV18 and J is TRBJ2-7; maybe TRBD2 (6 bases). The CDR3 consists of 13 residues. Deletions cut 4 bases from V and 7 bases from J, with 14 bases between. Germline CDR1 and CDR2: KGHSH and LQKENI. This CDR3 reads CASSLRGRREQYF. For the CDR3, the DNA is TGTGCCAGCTCACTACGAGGGAGGCGGGAGCAGTACTTC.